This T cell receptor (beta chain) was sequenced for a study of blood T cell repertoires in COVID-19. CDR1 is MGHRA and CDR2 is YSYEKL in the germline V gene. V was trimmed by 1 base and J by 0 bases, leaving 12 bases between them. There are 16 residues in the CDR3. Sequencing used immunoSEQ multiplex PCR; TCRdb keeps in-frame clones, though not all of them. The repertoire includes 190,000 or so clones, around 85% of them detected once, and more than 0.7% sits in the top ten. This chain uses TRBV4-1 with TRBJ1-2; tentative D call: TRBD1 (6 bases). Sequencing used peripheral blood. The TCR comes from a woman in her seventies with acute or convalescent COVID-19. CDR3 DNA sequence: TGCGCCAGCAGCCAAGCTTCGACAGGTACTAACTATGGCTACACCTTC. It codes for CASSQASTGTNYGYTF.